This T cell receptor beta chain is drawn from a study of cytomegalovirus exposure and HLA in healthy donors. Study results and caveats: Cytomegalovirus-associated TCR beta chains were listed, numbering 164.

To note about this clone: The antigen is unknown.

PCR amplification relied on 60 Vbeta primers (plus 13 Jbeta primers). In the original analysis: As a later analysis found, there were approximately 80 million unique TCR beta chains, of which roughly 11 million were shared. This table comes from immunoSEQ multiplex PCR, and its TCRdb copy is limited to in-frame clones, with some not included. The DNA was the basis for D and trimming; V, J and clone size are from that table. The sample includes 150,000 to 200,000 clones, 84% of them seen just once. CDR1 and CDR2 (germline): SGHNT, YYREEE (reference sequence). The CDR3 is 14 amino acids. Trimming left V 3 bases short and J 0 bases short, with 6 bases between. All the people who gave samples were healthy bone marrow donors. Donors were nominally healthy when sampled, though unrecorded immune exposures were likely.

The sequence derives from a boy younger than 18 in good health and CMV-seronegative. The specimen was PBMCs. This sequence joins TRBV5-4 and TRBJ1-4, with D unclear. The DNA of the CDR3 is TGTGCCAGCAGCTCAGGAACAACTAATGAAAAACTGTTTTTT. This gives the protein CASSSGTTNEKLFF.